These 27 T cell receptor beta chains share one sample of origin, sequenced in a study of blood T cell repertoires in COVID-19 (dated by TCRdb to 2018 to 2021). Receptors were amplified or captured by the immunoSEQ multiplex PCR assay. In its TCRdb copy, this immuneACCESS table keeps in-frame sequences only and misses some clones. Where compared with another copy, unresolved V genes explain less than half of these, and the others have no known cause. Across this sample there are approximately 250,000 clones, with just under 85% seen only once. In total, the top ten clones hold 14% to 15% of the sample. The specimen was PBMCs or T cells enriched from blood (not recorded which). Every receptor here comes from a man aged 35-49 years who had recovered from COVID-19.

The V call is TRBV10-3, the J call TRBJ2-3; 10 nucleotides line up with TRBD2. The length of the CDR3 is 14 residues. Germline CDR1 reads ENHRY; CDR2 reads SYGVKD. V gave up 8 bases and J gave up 2 bases; unmatched junction bases: 4. CDR3 sequence (DNA): TGTGCCATCGGTAGCGGGAGGAACACAGATACGCAGTATTTT. Encoded protein: CAIGSGRNTDTQYF.

The chain has TRBV5-1 and TRBJ1-2; possibly TRBD1 for D (6 bases). The CDR3 is 12 residues long. Germline V gives CDR1 SGHRS, CDR2 YFSETQ. The V end was cut by 1 base, the J end by 11 bases, with 12 bases between. CDR3 amino acids: CASSLRTEGYTF. The CDR3 bases are TGCGCCAGCAGCTTGAGGACAGAAGGGTACACCTTC.

This CDR3 is CASSLLAGFDYEQYF. Written as DNA, the CDR3 is TGCGCCAGCAGCTTACTAGCGGGATTTGACTACGAGCAGTACTTC. The chain combines TRBV5-1 with TRBJ2-7, with 10 nucleotides matching TRBD2. This CDR3 region has 15 residues. Unmatched junction bases numbered 5, after V lost 2 bases and J lost 3 bases. Germline V gives CDR1 SGHRS, CDR2 YFSETQ.

The genes are TRBV15 and TRBJ1-2; 9 bases align to TRBD1. After removal of 6 bases from V and 4 bases from J, the junction contained 0 bases not matched to a gene. This CDR3 comprises 12 residues. In germline, CDR1 is LNHNV, CDR2 YYDKDF (reference sequence). The CDR3 spells CATRDRGYGYTF. The CDR3 DNA sequence: TGTGCCACCAGGGACAGGGGCTATGGCTACACCTTC.

This clone has only a few counts. The chain is built from TRBV4-1 and TRBJ1-5; D ambiguous. V was cut by 1 base and J by 3 bases, with 16 bases left in between. The CDR3 is 17 residues long. Germline CDR1 and CDR2: MGHRA and YSYEKL. CDR3 in DNA: TGCGCCAGCAGCCAAGTCGCCTTCTCAGTCCTCAATCAGCCCCAGCATTTT. It translates to CASSQVAFSVLNQPQHF.

The CDR3 DNA sequence: TGTGCCAGCAGTTACACCGGCGGGGTCTATGGCTACACCTTC. It yields the protein CASSYTGGVYGYTF. The chain is built from TRBV6-5 and TRBJ1-2; unclear D gene. CDR1 MNHEY and CDR2 SVGAGI come from the germline V gene. The length of the CDR3 is 14 residues. With 2 bases removed from V and 4 bases from J, the gap between germline ends came to 11 bases.

The V and J genes are TRBV4-1 and TRBJ2-7, with 8 bases lining up with TRBD1. The V segment lost 4 bases and the J segment 1 base; nucleotides outside the gene matches: 6. Germline V CDR1 and CDR2: MGHRA, YSYEKL. This CDR3 spans 15 amino acids. The CDR3: CASSLRTGNSYEQYF. In DNA, the CDR3 is TGCGCCAGCAGCCTCCGGACAGGGAATTCCTACGAGCAGTACTTC.

The CDR3 coding sequence is TGTGCCAGCAGCTTACGTCCTAGCGCCAGCACAGATACGCAGTATTTT. This translates into CASSLRPSASTDTQYF. The genes are TRBV7-8 and TRBJ2-3; weak D call: TRBD2 (6 bases). The V end was cut by 2 bases, the J end by 0 bases, with 12 bases between. Germline assignment: CDR1 SGHVS and CDR2 FQNEAQ. This CDR3 spans 16 amino acids.

The V and J genes are TRBV7-9 and TRBJ2-7; 7 positions match TRBD1. This CDR3 contains 16 residues. CDR1 is SEHNR and CDR2 is FQNEAQ in the germline V gene (reference sequence). With 6 bases clipped from V and 7 bases from J, the junction kept 18 bases outside the gene matches. The CDR3 region is CASSSTRDSLLREQYF. CDR3 sequence (DNA): TGTGCCAGCAGTTCCACCCGGGACAGCCTTTTGAGGGAGCAGTACTTC.

This clone has just one count. The chain uses TRBV5-1 and TRBJ2-7, with 10 bases matching TRBD2. Germline CDR1 is SGHRS and CDR2 is YFSETQ. V was pared by 4 bases and J by 1 base, with 11 bases of the junction left unmatched. This CDR3 is 17 amino acids long. The CDR3 here is CASSLRGGTSVSYEQYF. CDR3 nucleotides: TGCGCCAGCAGCCTCCGGGGGGGGACTAGCGTTTCCTACGAGCAGTACTTC.

In nucleotides, the CDR3 is TGTGCCAGCAGTGACTACGCGGGGGGGCCCTCAGAGACCCAGTACTTC. The encoded protein is CASSDYAGGPSETQYF. This chain connects TRBV6-1 to TRBJ2-5; 9 bases agree with TRBD2. The V segment lost 3 bases and the J segment 4 bases; nucleotides outside the gene matches: 9. Germline loops: CDR1 MNHNS, CDR2 SASEGT. The CDR3 is 16 amino acids.

V is TRBV7-8 and J is TRBJ2-1; D is ambiguous. Trimming stripped 3 bases from V and 8 bases from J, with 5 bases between. CDR1 SGHVS and CDR2 FQNEAQ come from the germline V gene. The CDR3 runs 11 residues. This CDR3 is CASSFQDEQFF. CDR3 DNA: TGTGCCAGCAGCTTTCAGGATGAGCAGTTCTTC.

The rearrangement links TRBV4-2 to TRBJ2-1; 8 nucleotides line up with TRBD2. The CDR3 runs to 17 residues. From germline, CDR1 is LGHNA and CDR2 YNFKEQ. V lost 0 bases and J lost 5; bases outside the gene matches: 9. This chain's CDR3 is CASSQEESGRGDNEQFF. The CDR3 DNA sequence: TGTGCCAGCAGCCAAGAAGAGTCAGGGCGGGGGGACAATGAGCAGTTCTTC.

CDR3 DNA sequence: TGTGCCAGCACCTCGTCGGGGGGCGCCTACACCTTC. It yields the protein CASTSSGGAYTF. The chain has TRBV28 and TRBJ1-2; weak D call: TRBD1 (6 bases). V shed 7 bases and J shed 10 bases, with 16 bases lying between them. Germline V gives CDR1 MDHEN, CDR2 SYDVKM. This CDR3 contains 12 residues.

DNA of the CDR3: TGCGCCAGCAGGGGGACAGGGGGATCTCCTGAAGCTTTCTTT. This sequence encodes CASRGTGGSPEAFF. V gene TRBV5-1 combines with J gene TRBJ1-1; TRBD1 agrees at 11 bases. Germline values: CDR1 SGHRS, CDR2 YFSETQ. With V trimmed by 5 bases and J by 6 bases, 6 bases remained unmatched. The CDR3 is 14 residues long. Full variable domain (outside the CDR3, taken from reference TRBV5-1 and TRBJ1-1): KAGVTQTPRYLIKTRGQQVTLSCSPISGHRSVSWYQQTPGQGLQFLFEYFSETQRNKGNFPGRFSGRQFSNSRSEMNVSTLELGDSALYLCASRGTGGSPEAFFGQGTRLTVV.

The V and J genes are TRBV24-1 and TRBJ2-6; 9 bases line up with TRBD2. The CDR3 runs to 20 residues. CDR1 is KGHDR, CDR2 SFDVKD, per germline. V lost 4 bases, J lost 2 bases, and 14 bases stayed unmatched. The DNA of the CDR3 is TGTGCCACCAGTGACTTCAGCGCGGGAGGGCTCTATCCTGGGGCCAACGTCCTGACTTTC. Translation: CATSDFSAGGLYPGANVLTF.

The chain is built from TRBV12-3 or TRBV12-4 and TRBJ1-6, with 7 bases lining up with TRBD1. This CDR3 is 13 amino acids long. J gave up 7 bases and V 6 bases, and 3 bases lay outside the gene matches. CDR3 sequence: CASSGTANSPLHF. The DNA for the CDR3 is TGTGCCAGCAGCGGGACAGCGAATTCACCCCTCCACTTT.

In its sample, this clone was seen a few times. V and J are TRBV18 and TRBJ1-1, with TRBD1 as a possible D gene (5 bases). Per the germline V gene, CDR1 is KGHSH and CDR2 is LQKENI. The CDR3 spans 13 residues. V was shortened by 3 bases and J by 4 bases, with 9 bases between the two germline ends. The chain's CDR3 is CASSPDGGTEAFF. Here the CDR3 DNA reads TGTGCCAGCTCACCCGACGGGGGCACTGAAGCTTTCTTT.

Notes on this clone: This sample includes further DNA sequences coding for the same CDR3. The chain uses TRBV5-1 and TRBJ1-4; tentative D call: TRBD1 (5 bases). V was clipped by 0 bases and J by 8 bases, with 11 bases between them. The CDR3 runs to 14 residues. Looked up from germline, CDR1 is SGHRS and CDR2 is YFSETQ. The CDR3 nucleotides read TGCGCCAGCAGCTTGGGCCAGGGCGGCGAAAAACTGTTTTTT. This encodes CASSLGQGGEKLFF.

V usage is TRBV5-1 and J usage is TRBJ2-7; TRBD2 matches 11 bases. The CDR3 runs to 15 residues. From germline, CDR1 is SGHRS and CDR2 YFSETQ. V dropped 4 bases and J dropped 7; count of bases not matched to a gene: 10. Here the CDR3 DNA reads TGCGCCAGCAGCCCACTAGCGGGGGCCCTCGGAGAGCAGTACTTC. Translated, it gives CASSPLAGALGEQYF.

The rearrangement uses TRBV7-9 and TRBJ1-5; 7 nucleotides align to TRBD1. CDR3 length equals 14 residues. From germline, CDR1 is SEHNR and CDR2 FQNEAQ (reference sequence). J was trimmed by 7 bases and V by 5 bases; bases with no gene match: 8. The DNA of the CDR3 is TGTGCCAGCAGCGACGACAGGGTTCGACAGCCCCAGCATTTT. Amino acid sequence: CASSDDRVRQPQHF.

V and J are TRBV30 and TRBJ1-3; TRBD1 agrees at 7 bases. Germline CDR1 and CDR2: GTSNPN and SVGIG (reference sequence). V trimming: 2 bases; J trimming: 0 bases; junction bases outside the gene matches: 4. The CDR3 extends over 15 amino acids. The CDR3 DNA reads as TGTGCCTGGAGTCGGGCAGGGGGCTCTGGAAACACCATATATTTT. Encoded protein: CAWSRAGGSGNTIYF.

The CDR3 region is CASGIGRRGNQPQHF. The CDR3 DNA sequence: TGTGCCAGTGGAATTGGCCGGAGGGGCAATCAGCCCCAGCATTTT. The genes are TRBV19 and TRBJ1-5; no clear D. V lost 8 bases, J lost 2 bases, and 16 bases lay in between. Germline V lookup: CDR1 LNHDA, CDR2 SQIVND (reference sequence). The CDR3 spans 15 residues.

This chain links TRBV7-2 with TRBJ1-5; D remains ambiguous. V lost 3 bases and J lost 6, with 9 bases in between. Germline assignment: CDR1 SGHTA and CDR2 FQGNSA. This CDR3 region has 13 residues. This chain's CDR3 is CASSFTGSQPQHF. The DNA for the CDR3 is TGTGCCAGCAGCTTTACCGGGAGTCAGCCCCAGCATTTT. Drawing the rest from reference TRBV7-2 and TRBJ1-5, the complete variable domain is GAGVSQSPSNKVTEKGKDVELRCDPISGHTALYWYRQSLGQGLEFLIYFQGNSAPDKSGLPSDRFSAERTGGSVSTLTIQRTQQEDSAVYLCASSFTGSQPQHFGDGTRLSIL.

V gene TRBV5-1 combines with J gene TRBJ2-7, with TRBD1 matching 9 bases. The ends lost 2 bases at V and 7 bases at J; junction bases unmatched: 4. Germline assignment: CDR1 SGHRS and CDR2 YFSETQ. The CDR3 consists of 13 residues. CDR3 nucleotides: TGCGCCAGCAGCTTAGGACAGGGGAGAGAGCAGTACTTC. Encoded protein: CASSLGQGREQYF.

The rearrangement uses TRBV4-1 and TRBJ2-5; D is perhaps TRBD2 (6 bases). The CDR3 totals 15 residues. CDR1 and CDR2 (germline): MGHRA, YSYEKL. Trimming shortened V by 1 base and J by 2 bases, and 11 bases separated the two germline ends. The CDR3 DNA sequence: TGCGCCAGCAGCCAAGCCCAGGCGGGGCAAGAGACCCAGTACTTC. This encodes CASSQAQAGQETQYF.

This rearrangement joins TRBV19 to TRBJ2-1, with 9 bases lining up with TRBD1. Germline trimming cut 6 bases from V and 2 bases from J; bases unmatched to any gene: 2. This CDR3 has 14 amino acids. Germline CDR1 reads LNHDA; CDR2 reads SQIVND (reference sequence). CDR3 residues: CASRQGAPYNEQFF. In DNA, the CDR3 is TGTGCCAGTAGACAGGGGGCGCCCTACAATGAGCAGTTCTTC.